This T cell receptor beta chain was captured in a study of blood T cell repertoires in COVID-19 (dated by TCRdb to 2018 to 2020). Some background on the complete study: The collaborator samples originated in the United States, Italy and Spain and spanned the acute and convalescent phases of COVID-19. The samples were drawn from two sources: the first 160 participants of the ongoing ImmuneRACE study, and over 1,000 subjects contributed by 6 global collaborators. HLA class I and class II types, where available, came from metadata supplied by the sample provider rather than from assay-based typing. The sample metadata nearly always contained a de-identified subject ID, COVID-19 status, age in years and sex. The dataset comprised deeply sampled blood TCRbeta repertoires from subjects exposed to, actively infected with, or recovered from COVID-19. The repertoires were released in a freely available public database intended as a resource for research on the immune response to SARS-CoV-2. The prospective study material was composed of cDNA or gDNA derived from T cells, B-cell-depleted T cells, or PBMCs.

Of note for this clone: Its binding antigen is unknown. No base quality information exists; no much larger clone differs at one position.

Here V drops 4 bases and J drops 2 bases, and the junction holds 6 bases not matched to any gene. CDR1 KGHSH and CDR2 LQKENI are derived from the germline V gene. Including cysteine and phenylalanine, the CDR3 has 15 amino acids. Left in the record is the CDR3 DNA by itself, 45 bases read in frame from the first base. The immunoSEQ Assay, a bias-controlled multiplex PCR, was used to amplify TCRbeta CDR3 regions from genomic DNA. In the paper's pipeline: Within the assay, amplification of reference gene primers was used to estimate how many nucleated cells each sample contained. Sequence reads were collapsed and filtered to measure the absolute abundance of every unique TCRbeta CDR3 rearrangement. Productive Simpson clonality was computed per sample as the square root of Simpson's diversity index over productive rearrangements. The source is immuneACCESS, and TCRdb retained only in-frame sequences with V and J called. Part of the clones is not carried over; for the studies checked, unresolved V genes explain less than half of this, and the remainder is unexplained. D and trimming were read from the DNA, whereas the V and J calls and clone size are those reported in that table. For this sample the table gives more than 15,000 clones, of which around 89% were detected only once. 6% to 8% of the sample goes to the ten largest clones.

Collaborating institutions collected whole blood in K2EDTA tubes following their own protocols. For TCRbeta analysis, collaborators shipped samples as frozen whole blood, isolated PBMCs, or DNA extracted from either of those sample types. The paper's findings and limits, for the study overall: Clinical and demographic metadata were provided uncurated, with the amount varying by source and participant.

The sample was peripheral blood. The V and J genes are TRBV18 and TRBJ2-7, with TRBD1 identical over 9 junction bases. The receptor's source is an older woman with active COVID-19. At the DNA level, the sequence is TGTGCCAGCTCACAACCGGGACAGGGAGCCTACGAGCAGTACTTC. Its protein is CASSQPGQGAYEQYF. Reference TRBV18 and TRBJ2-7 proteins supply the regions before and after the CDR3; the full variable domain is: NAGVMQNPRHLVRRRGQEARLRCSPMKGHSHVYWYRQLPEEGLKFMVYLQKENIIDESGMPKERFSAEFPKEGPSILRIQQVVRGDSAAYFCASSQPGQGAYEQYFGPGTRLTVT.